These T cell receptor beta chains were read from a single sample in a study of blood T cell repertoires in COVID-19. Sequencing used immunoSEQ multiplex PCR; TCRdb keeps in-frame clones, though not all of them. The data hold tens of thousands of clones, with around 87% observed a single time. Material for sequencing was peripheral blood. The receptors here all came from a man aged 50 or older with active COVID-19. Both conserved end residues are part of each CDR3. The order of the fields is J gene, V gene, clone size, D gene, CDR3 length, CDR3 protein, CDR3 DNA. A D gene is named only where the DNA matches it firmly. Clone size is stated in some rows and not others, as once, few, many or a class when expanded.

>TRBJ2-3|TRBV4-1|-|-|13
CASSHPGADTQYF
TGCGCCAGCAGCCATCCAGGGGCAGATACGCAGTATTTT
>TRBJ1-4|TRBV9|-|-|13
CASSVIPGEKLFF
TGTGCCAGCAGCGTGATCCCGGGTGAAAAACTGTTTTTT
>TRBJ2-7|TRBV18|-|TRBD1|14
CASSPPGQAYEQYF
TGTGCCAGCTCACCACCGGGACAGGCCTACGAGCAGTACTTC
>TRBJ2-3|TRBV9|once|-|16
CASSVAGFPSTDTQYF
TGTGCCAGCAGCGTAGCCGGGTTCCCTAGCACAGATACGCAGTATTTT
>TRBJ1-2|TRBV9|-|-|14
CASSDRSGGYGYTF
TGTGCCAGCAGCGATCGATCCGGAGGCTATGGCTACACCTTC
>TRBJ2-5|TRBV5-1|-|-|14
CASSLVPGEETQYF
TGCGCCAGCAGCTTGGTTCCCGGGGAAGAGACCCAGTACTTC
>TRBJ2-6|TRBV27|-|TRBD1|17
CASSPRDRGPGANVLTF
TGTGCCAGCAGCCCCCGGGACAGGGGCCCTGGGGCCAACGTCCTGACTTTC
>TRBJ2-1|TRBV6-5|-|-|15
CASSYSSKGGNEQFF
TGTGCCAGCAGTTACTCTTCCAAAGGAGGTAATGAGCAGTTCTTC
>TRBJ1-1|TRBV6-5|-|-|15
CASSRRLGRATEAFF
TGTGCCAGCAGCCGACGGCTGGGCAGGGCCACTGAAGCTTTCTTT
>TRBJ1-2|TRBV27|-|-|15
CASSRGVGANYGYTF
TGTGCCAGCAGTCGGGGGGTAGGGGCGAACTATGGCTACACCTTC
>TRBJ1-1|TRBV29-1|-|TRBD1|14
CSVRPGQANTEAFF
TGCAGCGTGCGCCCGGGACAGGCTAACACTGAAGCTTTCTTT
>TRBJ2-2|TRBV9|once|TRBD2|18
CASSVHTGLAVNTGELFF
TGTGCCAGCAGCGTCCACACGGGACTAGCGGTGAACACCGGGGAGCTGTTTTTT
>TRBJ2-3|TRBV29-1|-|TRBD1|16
CSVDIRGPTNTDTQYF
TGCAGCGTTGATATCAGGGGGCCGACTAACACAGATACGCAGTATTTT
>TRBJ1-1|TRBV5-1|few|TRBD1|13
CASSPDRVAEAFF
TGCGCCAGCAGCCCCGACAGGGTCGCTGAAGCTTTCTTT
>TRBJ1-1|TRBV5-6|-|TRBD1|14
CASSADRVVTEAFF
TGTGCCAGCAGCGCCGACAGGGTGGTCACTGAAGCTTTCTTT
>TRBJ2-2|TRBV5-4|-|TRBD2|18
CASSFYSGGAHDTGELFF
TGTGCCAGCAGCTTTTATAGCGGGGGGGCCCACGACACCGGGGAGCTGTTTTTT
>TRBJ1-4|TRBV5-1|-|-|15
CASSPRSGRNEKLFF
TGCGCCAGCAGCCCCCGATCAGGGAGGAATGAAAAACTGTTTTTT
>TRBJ1-2|TRBV29-1|-|-|14
CSVAEGRESYGYTF
TGCAGCGTTGCGGAGGGGCGCGAATCCTATGGCTACACCTTC
>TRBJ2-3|TRBV4-2|-|TRBD2|16
CASSQVLAASTDTQYF
TGTGCCAGCAGCCAAGTCCTAGCGGCAAGCACAGATACGCAGTATTTT
>TRBJ1-3|TRBV15|-|-|15
CATSSETGIGNTIYF
TGTGCCACCAGCTCAGAGACAGGAATCGGAAACACCATATATTTT
>TRBJ2-5|TRBV28|-|-|14
CASSLAGSQETQYF
TGTGCCAGCAGTTTAGCGGGGTCCCAAGAGACCCAGTACTTC
>TRBJ1-3|TRBV7-6|once|-|16
CASSLASQGSGNTIYF
TGTGCCAGCAGCTTAGCGAGCCAGGGATCTGGAAACACCATATATTTT
>TRBJ1-1|TRBV6-5|-|-|13
CASTPSPNTEAFF
TGTGCCAGCACCCCGAGCCCGAACACTGAAGCTTTCTTT
>TRBJ1-4|TRBV9|-|TRBD1|17
CASSPGTGGATNEKLFF
TGTGCCAGCAGCCCTGGGACAGGGGGTGCAACTAATGAAAAACTGTTTTTT
>TRBJ1-1|TRBV12-3/TRBV12-4|-|-|13
CASSLGQVTEAFF
TGTGCCAGCAGTTTGGGGCAGGTCACTGAAGCTTTCTTT
>TRBJ2-2|TRBV9|-|TRBD1|15
CASSAAGGHTGELFF
TGTGCCAGCAGCGCAGCAGGGGGTCACACCGGGGAGCTGTTTTTT
>TRBJ1-5|TRBV2|-|-|14
CASSGQYSNQPQHF
TGTGCCAGCAGCGGACAGTATAGCAATCAGCCCCAGCATTTT
>TRBJ2-3|TRBV13|once|TRBD2|15
CASSYSGGPGDTQYF
TGTGCCAGCAGCTATAGCGGGGGCCCAGGGGATACGCAGTATTTT
>TRBJ1-5|TRBV5-6|once|-|19
CASSSTLDQAIYSNQPQHF
TGTGCCAGCAGCTCAACCCTCGATCAGGCGATTTATAGCAATCAGCCCCAGCATTTT
>TRBJ1-2|TRBV4-1|-|-|15
CASSQDSGKPYGYTF
TGCGCCAGCAGCCAAGATTCAGGGAAGCCCTATGGCTACACCTTC
>TRBJ1-6|TRBV18|-|-|12
CASSPPKGPLHF
TGTGCCAGCTCACCACCTAAGGGGCCCCTCCACTTT
>TRBJ1-6|TRBV6-5|-|-|15
CASRPARAGNSPLHF
TGTGCCAGCAGGCCTGCCCGGGCGGGGAATTCACCCCTCCACTTT
>TRBJ1-1|TRBV5-1|-|TRBD1|14
CASSPDRVNTEAFF
TGCGCCAGCAGCCCCGACAGGGTTAACACTGAAGCTTTCTTT
>TRBJ1-5|TRBV28|once|TRBD1|15
CASSPPEGGGQPQHF
TGTGCCAGCAGTCCCCCAGAAGGGGGCGGGCAGCCCCAGCATTTT
>TRBJ2-4|TRBV6-2/TRBV6-3|once|TRBD1|18
CASSYDLRQGAGKNIQYF
TGTGCCAGCAGTTACGACCTAAGACAGGGGGCTGGCAAAAACATTCAGTACTTC
>TRBJ1-1|TRBV5-4|-|-|12
CASSHRDTEAFF
TGTGCCAGCAGCCACCGCGACACTGAAGCTTTCTTT
>TRBJ1-1|TRBV25-1|-|-|12
CASTEGRTQAFF
TGTGCCAGCACTGAGGGGAGAACTCAAGCTTTCTTT
>TRBJ1-3|TRBV11-2|-|-|16
CASSLDHSVSGNTIYF
TGTGCCAGCAGCTTAGATCATTCAGTCTCTGGAAACACCATATATTTT
>TRBJ2-2|TRBV28|-|TRBD2|14
CASRSSGRTGELFF
TGTGCCAGCAGAAGTAGCGGGAGGACCGGGGAGCTGTTTTTT
>TRBJ1-2|TRBV28|-|TRBD1|15
CASSPEDRGHYGYTF
TGTGCCAGCAGTCCAGAGGACAGGGGACACTATGGCTACACCTTC
>TRBJ2-1|TRBV6-2/TRBV6-3|few|TRBD2|15
CASSYDSGGADEQFF
TGTGCCAGCAGTTACGACAGCGGGGGGGCCGACGAGCAGTTCTTC